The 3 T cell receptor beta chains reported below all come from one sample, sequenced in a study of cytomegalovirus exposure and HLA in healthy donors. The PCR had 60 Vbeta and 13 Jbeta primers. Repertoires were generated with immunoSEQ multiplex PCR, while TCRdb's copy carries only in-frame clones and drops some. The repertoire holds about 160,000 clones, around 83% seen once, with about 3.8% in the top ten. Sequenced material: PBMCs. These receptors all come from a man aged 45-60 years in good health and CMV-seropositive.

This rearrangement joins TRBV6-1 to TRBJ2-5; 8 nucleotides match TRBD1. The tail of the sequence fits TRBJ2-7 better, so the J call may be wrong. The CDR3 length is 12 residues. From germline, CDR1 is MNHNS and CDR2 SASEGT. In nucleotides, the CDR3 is TGTGCCAGCAGTGGACAGGGGAACGAGCAGTACTTC. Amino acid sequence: CASSGQGNEQYF.

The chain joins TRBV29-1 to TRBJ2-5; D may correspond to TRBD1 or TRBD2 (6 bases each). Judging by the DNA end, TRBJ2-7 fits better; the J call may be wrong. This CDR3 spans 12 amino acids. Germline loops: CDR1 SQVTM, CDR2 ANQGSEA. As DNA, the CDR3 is TGCAGCGTCCCCGGAGGGGGCTACGAGCAGTACTTC. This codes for CSVPGGGYEQYF.

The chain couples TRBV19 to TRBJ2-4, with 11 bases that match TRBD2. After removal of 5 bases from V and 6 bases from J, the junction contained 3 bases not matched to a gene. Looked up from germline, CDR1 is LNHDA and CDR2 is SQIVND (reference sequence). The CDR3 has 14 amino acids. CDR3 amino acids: CASSVSGRANIQYF. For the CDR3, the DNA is TGTGCCAGTAGTGTTAGCGGGAGGGCAAACATTCAGTACTTC.